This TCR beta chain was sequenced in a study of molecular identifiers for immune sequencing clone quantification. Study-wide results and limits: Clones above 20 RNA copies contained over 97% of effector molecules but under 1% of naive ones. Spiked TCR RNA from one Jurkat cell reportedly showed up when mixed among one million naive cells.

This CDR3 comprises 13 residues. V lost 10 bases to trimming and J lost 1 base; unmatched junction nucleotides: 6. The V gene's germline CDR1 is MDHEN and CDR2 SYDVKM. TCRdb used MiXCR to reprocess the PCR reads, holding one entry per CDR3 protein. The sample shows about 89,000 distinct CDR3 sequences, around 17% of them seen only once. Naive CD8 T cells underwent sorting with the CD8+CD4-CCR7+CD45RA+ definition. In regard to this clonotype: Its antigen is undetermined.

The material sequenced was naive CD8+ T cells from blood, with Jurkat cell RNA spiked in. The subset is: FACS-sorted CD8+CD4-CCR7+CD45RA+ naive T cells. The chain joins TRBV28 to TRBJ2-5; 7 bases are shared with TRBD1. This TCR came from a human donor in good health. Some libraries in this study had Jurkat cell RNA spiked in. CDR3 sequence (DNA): TGTGCCATTCAGGACAGGCGCCAAGAGACCCAGTACTTC. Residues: CAIQDRRQETQYF.